Below, 3 T cell receptor beta chains from the same sample are listed, as sequenced in a study of blood T cell repertoires in COVID-19. Using immunoSEQ multiplex PCR, the repertoire was profiled, and TCRdb retains in-frame clones only, with some absent. The sample has 250,000 to 350,000 clones, 65% to 85% seen once. Sequenced input: peripheral blood. The receptors were gathered from a human donor with COVID-19, enrolled during active disease. The donor label of this sample is uncertain.

The chain is built from TRBV7-9 and TRBJ1-5; 7 nucleotides align to TRBD1. Germline V gene sequence: CDR1 SEHNR, CDR2 FQNEAQ (reference sequence). Germline trimming cut 7 bases from V and 1 base from J; bases unmatched to any gene: 4. The CDR3 runs 14 residues. CDR3 amino acids: CASTDRASNQPQHF. DNA of the CDR3: TGTGCCAGCACCGACAGGGCGAGCAATCAGCCCCAGCATTTT.

Remarks on this clone: This same CDR3 is encoded by further DNA sequences in the sample. The chain uses TRBV7-9 and TRBJ2-7; 7 bases line up with TRBD1. J lost 0 bases, V lost 4 bases, and 6 bases had no gene match. The germline V gene encodes CDR1 SEHNR and CDR2 FQNEAQ (reference sequence). This CDR3 is built from 15 residues. The CDR3 spells CASSSQGLSSYEQYF. CDR3 bases: TGTGCCAGCAGCTCACAGGGGTTGAGCTCCTACGAGCAGTACTTC.

This chain uses TRBV29-1 with TRBJ1-2; no reliable D call. The germline V gene has CDR1 SQVTM and CDR2 ANQGSEA. The CDR3 contains 10 residues. V was trimmed by 7 bases and J by 6 bases, leaving 9 bases between them. Here the CDR3 reads CSAFQNGYTF. The CDR3 nucleotides read TGCAGCGCCTTCCAGAATGGCTACACCTTC.